Listed here are 20 T cell receptor beta chains from one sample, sequenced in a study of blood T cells in healthy people across ages. Next came a second PCR, run for about 7 to 12 cycles, which used a sample-barcoded 5' primer along with a J-beta primer mix. TCRdb itself ran the 5' RACE reads through MiXCR, one entry per CDR3 protein. The data contain 780,000 or so distinct CDR3 sequences, about 61% of them seen just once; the ten biggest clones take up 20% to 30%. The specimen sequenced was blood. Source of these receptors: a man in his forties in good health.

The V gene is TRBV20-1, the J gene TRBJ2-3; TRBD1 matches at 7 bases. Losses at the gene ends were 5 bases for V and 0 bases for J; bases not matched to a gene: 8. This CDR3 is 15 amino acids long. CDR1 and CDR2 from the germline V gene are DFQATT and SNEGSKA (reference sequence). CDR3 amino acids: CSAGITGASTDTQYF. The CDR3 bases are TGCAGTGCTGGTATTACAGGGGCTAGCACAGATACGCAGTATTTT.

This clonotype was observed many times. V and J are TRBV20-1 and TRBJ2-7, with 7 bases that match TRBD1. The germline CDR1 and CDR2 sequences are DFQATT and SNEGSKA (reference sequence). J gave up 6 bases and V 3 bases, and 8 bases lay outside the gene matches. This CDR3 contains 13 residues. CDR3 nucleotide sequence: TGCAGTGCTAGCGATGACAGGGACGGCGAGCAGTACTTC. Translation: CSASDDRDGEQYF.

This clonotype came up a few times. The rearrangement links TRBV14 to TRBJ2-3; 10 nucleotides agree with TRBD2. V gave up 4 bases and J gave up 4 bases; unmatched junction bases: 11. Looked up from germline, CDR1 is SGHDN and CDR2 is FVKESK. This CDR3 is 17 amino acids long. The CDR3 spells CASSPLGGLATSDTQYF. CDR3 coding DNA: TGTGCCAGCAGCCCTTTAGGGGGACTAGCGACCTCAGATACGCAGTATTTT.

This clonotype appeared a few times. The chain recombines TRBV29-1 with TRBJ2-3, with D possibly TRBD2 on 6 matching bases. The CDR3 spans 13 residues. The V gene's germline CDR1 is SQVTM and CDR2 ANQGSEA. Trimming took 3 bases from V and 1 from J, leaving 8 bases between them. CDR3 in DNA: TGCAGCGTTGACGGCGGGGGCACAGATACGCAGTATTTT. Its protein product is CSVDGGGTDTQYF.

This rearrangement joins TRBV5-6 to TRBJ1-1; D might be TRBD1 (5 bases). CDR3 length: 14 residues. The V gene lost 0 bases and the J gene lost 1 base, with 7 bases spanning the gap. Germline CDR1 is SGHDT and CDR2 is YYEEEE. Here the CDR3 DNA reads TGTGCCAGCAGCTTGGTGAGGGGGAACACTGAAGCTTTCTTT. Translating gives CASSLVRGNTEAFF.

The sample holds a few counts of this clonotype. The J gene is TRBJ1-6, the V gene TRBV20-1; D is possibly TRBD1 (6 bases). V was clipped by 4 bases and J by 4 bases, with 23 bases between them. Germline CDR1 reads DFQATT; CDR2 reads SNEGSKA (reference sequence). The CDR3 is 18 residues long. Here the CDR3 DNA reads TGCAGTGCTATAGTGGGACAAGGGTTGGGACTTTATAATTCACCCCTCCACTTT. This encodes CSAIVGQGLGLYNSPLHF.

This clonotype was recorded a few times. The chain is built from TRBV29-1 and TRBJ1-2; TRBD1 matches 8 bases. CDR3 size: 12 residues. Germline CDR1 SQVTM, CDR2 ANQGSEA. V shed 4 bases and J 5 bases; nucleotides not matched to a gene: 3. The CDR3 spells CSVADREYGYTF. CDR3 in DNA: TGCAGCGTTGCGGACAGGGAATATGGCTACACCTTC.

The chain links TRBV15 to TRBJ1-5, with D unresolved. V lost 0 bases, J lost 3 bases, and 6 bases lay in between. CDR1 LNHNV and CDR2 YYDKDF come from the germline V gene (reference sequence). The CDR3 spans 14 residues. The CDR3 region is CATSREGYNQPQHF. The CDR3 coding sequence is TGTGCCACCAGCAGAGAAGGATACAATCAGCCCCAGCATTTT.

The chain combines TRBV12-3 or TRBV12-4 with TRBJ2-1; 7 nucleotides align to TRBD2. The CDR3 has 15 amino acids. Losses at the gene ends were 3 bases for V and 9 bases for J; bases not matched to a gene: 11. In nucleotides, the CDR3 is TGTGCCAGCAGTTTGATGGCTAGCGGACAAAGTGAGCAGTTCTTC. It is translated as CASSLMASGQSEQFF.

Only one count was recorded for this clonotype. The chain links TRBV10-3 to TRBJ2-3, with 12 bases matching TRBD2. The CDR3 extends over 16 amino acids. V gave up 7 bases and J gave up 5 bases; unmatched junction bases: 10. Germline V CDR1 and CDR2: ENHRY, SYGVKD. CDR3 nucleotides: TGTGCCATCACCAGGACTAGCGGGGTACCGGTAGATACGCAGTATTTT. Its translation: CAITRTSGVPVDTQYF.

This clonotype was observed at least ten times. The chain is built from TRBV14 and TRBJ1-1; TRBD1 is a possible D gene (6 bases). This CDR3 has 14 residues. Germline V gives CDR1 SGHDN, CDR2 FVKESK. The V gene lost 7 bases and the J gene lost 1 base, with 13 bases spanning the gap. In DNA form, the CDR3 reads TGTGCCAGCACCCCAGGGGTTAGGAACACTGAAGCTTTCTTT. Translation: CASTPGVRNTEAFF.

In its sample, this clonotype was seen a few times. The chain carries TRBV20-1 and TRBJ2-5, with TRBD1 identical over 7 bases. V lost 1 base to trimming and J lost 5 bases; unmatched junction nucleotides: 10. CDR3 length: 15 residues. Germline-derived CDR1 and CDR2 are DFQATT and SNEGSKA (reference sequence). As DNA, the CDR3 is TGCAGTGCTAGAGCCGTTAGGGGGCTGACGGAGACCCAGTACTTC. Residues: CSARAVRGLTETQYF.

This chain links TRBV4-2 with TRBJ2-7; D is undetermined. V was shortened by 6 bases and J by 0 bases, with 21 bases between the two germline ends. CDR3 length: 17 residues. In germline, CDR1 is LGHNA, CDR2 YNFKEQ. CDR3 region: CASSSEGVGSLSYEQYF. The CDR3 DNA reads TGTGCCAGCAGTTCCGAAGGAGTTGGGTCACTCTCCTACGAGCAGTACTTC.

Note on this clonotype: A much larger clone lies one base from this, so it may be a read error. V is TRBV27 and J is TRBJ2-1; D unresolved. The CDR3 covers 11 residues. Germline V lookup: CDR1 MNHEY, CDR2 SMNVEV (reference sequence). Trimming took off 6 bases at V and 3 bases at J, with 3 bases between the two ends. The CDR3, as DNA: TGTGCCAGCAGAATCTACAATGAGCAGTTCTTC. This codes for CASRIYNEQFF.

This clonotype occurred a few times. This sequence joins TRBV7-2 and TRBJ1-3; the D is unclear. The germline V and J ends were trimmed by 2 bases and 0 bases, with 11 bases remaining between them. CDR3 length: 16 residues. Germline values: CDR1 SGHTA, CDR2 FQGNSA. DNA for the CDR3: TGTGCCAGCAGCTTACGGACGGGCCCCTCTGGAAACACCATATATTTT. Encoded protein: CASSLRTGPSGNTIYF.

This clonotype has only a few counts. The CDR3 here is CASSFNSGNYGYTF. The CDR3, as DNA: TGTGCCAGCAGTTTCAACAGTGGGAACTATGGCTACACCTTC. This chain uses TRBV12-3 or TRBV12-4 with TRBJ1-2; D ambiguous. The V end lost 3 bases, the J end lost 2 bases, and 10 bases lay between the germline ends. The CDR3 is 14 amino acids.

On this clonotype: This may stem from a read error, because a much larger clone lies one nucleotide away. The V and J genes are TRBV7-2 and TRBJ2-1; D not certain. V lost 5 bases, J lost 5 bases, and 13 bases lay in between. Germline V gene data show CDR1 as SGHTA and CDR2 as FQGNSA. This CDR3 is built from 14 residues. CDR3 nucleotide sequence: TGTGCCAGCAGCATAGGGTTAGGGAACAATGAGCAGTTCTTC. Its translation is CASSIGLGNNEQFF.

The chain is built from TRBV5-8 and TRBJ2-7, with 7 bases fitting TRBD2. CDR1 and CDR2 from the germline V gene are SGHTS and YDEGEE. J was trimmed by 5 bases and V by 0 bases; bases with no gene match: 14. The CDR3 is 17 amino acids. CDR3 region: CASSLGGGIWRENEQYF. The DNA for the CDR3 is TGTGCCAGCAGCTTGGGCGGTGGAATCTGGCGGGAGAACGAGCAGTACTTC.

A remark on this clonotype: One end of the junction varies from germline; a read error may be responsible. The chain joins TRBV28 to TRBJ2-7; 8 positions agree with TRBD2. CDR1 and CDR2 from the germline V gene are MDHEN and SYDVKM. The CDR3 is 14 residues long. The CDR3 spells CANSPAGGVNEQYF. As DNA, the CDR3 is TGTGCCAACAGTCCTGCGGGAGGAGTGAATGAGCAGTACTTC.

There are many counts of this clonotype. This sequence joins TRBV20-1 and TRBJ2-3; the match to TRBD2 covers 11 bases. The J segment lost 7 bases and the V segment lost 7 bases, leaving 13 bases of the junction unmatched. Germline assignment: CDR1 DFQATT and CDR2 SNEGSKA (reference sequence). The CDR3 is made up of 15 amino acids. The CDR3 DNA follows: TGCAGTGTCTCGTCAGGTAGCGGGGGGGCACATACGCAGTATTTT. The encoded protein is CSVSSGSGGAHTQYF.